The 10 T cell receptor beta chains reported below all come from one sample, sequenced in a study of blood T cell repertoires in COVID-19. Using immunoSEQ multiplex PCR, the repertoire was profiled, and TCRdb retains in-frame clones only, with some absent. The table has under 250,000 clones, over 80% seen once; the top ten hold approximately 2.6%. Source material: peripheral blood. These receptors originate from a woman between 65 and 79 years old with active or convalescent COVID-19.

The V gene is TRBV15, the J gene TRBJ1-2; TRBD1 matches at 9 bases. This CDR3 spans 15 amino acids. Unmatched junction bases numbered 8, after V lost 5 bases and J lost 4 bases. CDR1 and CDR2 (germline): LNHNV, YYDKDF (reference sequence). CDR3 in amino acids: CATSRDRVQGYGYTF. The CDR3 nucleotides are TGTGCCACCAGCCGGGACAGGGTTCAAGGCTATGGCTACACCTTC.

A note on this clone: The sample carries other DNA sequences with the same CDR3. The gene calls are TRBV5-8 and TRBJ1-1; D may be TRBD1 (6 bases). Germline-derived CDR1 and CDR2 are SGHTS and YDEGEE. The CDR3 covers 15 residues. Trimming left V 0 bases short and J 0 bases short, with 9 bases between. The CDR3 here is CASSLGTALNTEAFF. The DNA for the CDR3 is TGTGCCAGCAGCTTGGGGACAGCCTTGAACACTGAAGCTTTCTTT.

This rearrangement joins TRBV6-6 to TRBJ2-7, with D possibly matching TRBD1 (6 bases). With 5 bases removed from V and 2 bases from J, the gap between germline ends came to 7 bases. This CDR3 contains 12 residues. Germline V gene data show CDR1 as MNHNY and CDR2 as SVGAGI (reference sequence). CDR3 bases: TGTGCCAGCAGTCAGGGGCCCTACGAGCAGTACTTC. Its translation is CASSQGPYEQYF.

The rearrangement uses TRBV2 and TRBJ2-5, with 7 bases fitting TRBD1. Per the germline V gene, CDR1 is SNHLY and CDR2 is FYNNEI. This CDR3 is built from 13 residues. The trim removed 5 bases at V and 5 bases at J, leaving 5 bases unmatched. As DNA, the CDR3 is TGTGCCAGCAGTCCACAGGGGTGGGAGACCCAGTACTTC. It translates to CASSPQGWETQYF.

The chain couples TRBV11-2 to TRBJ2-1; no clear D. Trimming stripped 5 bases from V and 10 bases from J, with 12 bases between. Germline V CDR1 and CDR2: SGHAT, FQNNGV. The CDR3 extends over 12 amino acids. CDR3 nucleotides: TGTGCCAGCAGCCCACTATCTGAGGAGCAGTTCTTC. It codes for CASSPLSEEQFF.

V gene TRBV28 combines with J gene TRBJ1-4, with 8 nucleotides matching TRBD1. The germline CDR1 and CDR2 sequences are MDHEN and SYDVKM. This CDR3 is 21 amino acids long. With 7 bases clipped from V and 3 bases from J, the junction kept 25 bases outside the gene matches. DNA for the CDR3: TGTGCCAGCACCCCGTGGACAGGGAGGCCCTTATTTCCGGGAGCTAATGAAAAACTGTTTTTT. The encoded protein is CASTPWTGRPLFPGANEKLFF.

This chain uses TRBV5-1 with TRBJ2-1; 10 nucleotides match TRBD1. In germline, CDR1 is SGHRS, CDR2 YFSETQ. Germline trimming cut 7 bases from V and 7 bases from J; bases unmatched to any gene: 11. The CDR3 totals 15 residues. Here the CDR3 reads CASHVTGGRENEQFF. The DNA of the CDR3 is TGCGCCAGCCATGTGACAGGGGGCAGGGAGAATGAGCAGTTCTTC.

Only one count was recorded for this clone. CDR3 coding DNA: TGTGCCAGCAGTGAAGTCGGAGAATTGAACACTGAAGCTTTCTTT. Translated, it gives CASSEVGELNTEAFF. V is TRBV6-1 and J is TRBJ1-1; no reliable D call. V was cut by 1 base and J by 0 bases, with 9 bases left in between. Germline V gene data show CDR1 as MNHNS and CDR2 as SASEGT. CDR3 length: 15 residues.

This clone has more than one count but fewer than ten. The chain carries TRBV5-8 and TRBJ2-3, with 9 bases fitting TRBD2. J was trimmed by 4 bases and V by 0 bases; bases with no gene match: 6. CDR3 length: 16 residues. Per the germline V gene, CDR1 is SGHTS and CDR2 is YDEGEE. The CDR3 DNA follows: TGTGCCAGCAGCTTGGAGCCGGGACTAGCAGCAGATACGCAGTATTTT. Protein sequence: CASSLEPGLAADTQYF.

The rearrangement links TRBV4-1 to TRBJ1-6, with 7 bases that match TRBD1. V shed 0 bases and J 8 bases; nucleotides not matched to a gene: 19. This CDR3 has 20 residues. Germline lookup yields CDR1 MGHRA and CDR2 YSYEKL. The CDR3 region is CASSQEQMTGWGSVDSPLHF. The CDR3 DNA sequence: TGCGCCAGCAGCCAAGAGCAGATGACAGGGTGGGGTAGTGTTGATTCACCCCTCCACTTT.